These 18 T cell receptor beta chains originate from one sample sequenced in a study of identical twins. One entry per CDR3 protein, called by TCRdb with MiXCR from the 5' RACE reads. This table holds about 430,000 distinct CDR3 sequences, roughly 20% found once. Material: naive T cells sorted from blood. These receptors originate from a man aged 50 or older in good health.

A note on this clonotype: Just one base apart from a much larger clone, this may be a read error. The chain carries TRBV30 and TRBJ2-3, with D perhaps TRBD2 (7 bases). The CDR3 length is 17 residues. V dropped 2 bases and J dropped 4 bases, with 22 bases sitting between them. Germline V CDR1 and CDR2: GTSNPN, SVGIG (reference sequence). For the CDR3, the DNA is TGTGCCTGGAGTCGGATACGGACTGGCGGGGGCCCAGATACGCAGTATTTT. This translates into CAWSRIRTGGGPDTQYF.

The J gene is TRBJ1-1, the V gene TRBV20-1; D is uncertain. V was trimmed by 1 base and J by 0 bases, leaving 9 bases between them. This CDR3 contains 14 residues. Germline values: CDR1 DFQATT, CDR2 SNEGSKA (reference sequence). The CDR3 DNA is TGCAGTGCTAGAGGGCTCACCATGAACACTGAAGCTTTCTTT. Translating gives CSARGLTMNTEAFF.

In this sample, this clonotype turned up a few times. The chain links TRBV7-6 to TRBJ2-1; 8 bases match TRBD2. The CDR3 runs 16 residues. V dropped 4 bases and J dropped 3; count of bases not matched to a gene: 8. Germline V gives CDR1 SGHVS, CDR2 FNYEAQ. The CDR3: CASSSSGSGDYNEQFF. The CDR3, as DNA: TGTGCCAGCAGCTCCAGCGGTAGCGGGGACTACAATGAGCAGTTCTTC.

This sequence joins TRBV11-2 and TRBJ2-2, with 7 bases fitting TRBD1. The CDR3 covers 15 residues. The germline V gene has CDR1 SGHAT and CDR2 FQNNGV. Losses at the gene ends were 6 bases for V and 3 bases for J; bases not matched to a gene: 7. DNA of the CDR3: TGTGCCAGCAGTATCCGACAGGGAGACACCGGGGAGCTGTTTTTT. It is translated as CASSIRQGDTGELFF.

The chain joins TRBV20-1 to TRBJ2-3; D gene unclear. CDR1 DFQATT and CDR2 SNEGSKA come from the germline V gene (reference sequence). V gave up 3 bases and J gave up 1 base, with 17 bases separating them. The CDR3 spans 16 residues. CDR3 region: CSASSAIDGGTDTQYF. CDR3 bases: TGCAGTGCTAGTTCGGCAATTGATGGGGGCACAGATACGCAGTATTTT.

This clonotype was seen only a few times. The CDR3 sequence: CAIRAGTSGYNEQFF. CDR3 in DNA: TGTGCCATCAGGGCCGGGACTAGCGGGTACAATGAGCAGTTCTTC. The chain couples TRBV10-3 to TRBJ2-1; 12 bases agree with TRBD2. With 6 bases clipped from V and 4 bases from J, the junction kept 4 bases outside the gene matches. CDR1 ENHRY and CDR2 SYGVKD come from the germline V gene. This CDR3 comprises 15 residues.

This clonotype was found a few times. The chain combines TRBV7-8 with TRBJ2-5; possibly TRBD1 for D (6 bases). Germline CDR1 is SGHVS and CDR2 is FQNEAQ. With 6 bases removed from V and 5 bases from J, the gap between germline ends came to 10 bases. This CDR3 contains 12 residues. CDR3 bases: TGTGCCAGCAGGCCCGACAGGGAGACCCAGTACTTC. Protein product: CASRPDRETQYF.

CDR3 amino acids: CASSHLPGQGDHEQYF. The CDR3 DNA reads as TGCGCCAGCAGCCACCTACCGGGACAGGGGGACCACGAGCAGTACTTC. The chain is built from TRBV4-1 and TRBJ2-7, with 11 bases matching TRBD1. Trimming cost V 3 bases and J 5 bases; bases outside gene matches: 9. The CDR3 has 16 amino acids. Germline V gene data show CDR1 as MGHRA and CDR2 as YSYEKL.

This clonotype was recorded at least ten times. J is TRBJ1-2 and V is TRBV6-2 or TRBV6-3; 9 nucleotides agree with TRBD1. Per the germline V gene, CDR1 is MNHEY and CDR2 is SVGEGT. J was trimmed by 5 bases and V by 6 bases; bases with no gene match: 1. The CDR3 is made up of 12 amino acids. The CDR3 DNA sequence: TGTGCCAGCAGCGACAGGGGGTATGGCTACACCTTC. It is translated as CASSDRGYGYTF.

This clonotype was seen repeatedly, ten times or more. The chain links TRBV7-9 to TRBJ2-1, with D unclear. Germline V CDR1 and CDR2: SEHNR, FQNEAQ (reference sequence). The length of the CDR3 is 16 residues. V lost 4 bases to trimming and J lost 3 bases, with 16 bases between them. CDR3 region: CASSSAERYGYNEQFF. The CDR3 DNA sequence: TGTGCCAGCAGCTCCGCGGAGCGATATGGCTACAATGAGCAGTTCTTC.

This sequence joins TRBV7-2 and TRBJ2-7, with D possibly called TRBD1 or TRBD2 (6 bases each). V was cut by 1 base and J by 0 bases, with 13 bases left in between. The germline gives CDR1 SGHTA, CDR2 FQGNSA. The CDR3 is 16 amino acids. Here the CDR3 reads CASSLVGGEGSYEQYF. Here the CDR3 DNA reads TGTGCCAGCAGCTTAGTCGGGGGCGAGGGCTCCTACGAGCAGTACTTC.

This clonotype was detected many times. The J gene is TRBJ2-3, the V gene TRBV29-1; D tentatively fits TRBD1 or TRBD2 (5 bases each). V was clipped by 4 bases and J by 1 base, with 9 bases between them. The CDR3 covers 13 residues. Looked up from germline, CDR1 is SQVTM and CDR2 is ANQGSEA. The DNA for the CDR3 is TGCAGCGTTGTTCGGGGCGGCACAGATACGCAGTATTTT. It is translated as CSVVRGGTDTQYF.

The chain couples TRBV7-6 to TRBJ2-1, with D tentatively TRBD1 (6 bases). CDR1 and CDR2 (germline): SGHVS, FNYEAQ. The germline V and J ends were trimmed by 5 bases and 2 bases, with 13 bases remaining between them. The CDR3 is 15 amino acids. CDR3 DNA: TGTGCCAGCAGCGATTGGACAGCTCCCTACAATGAGCAGTTCTTC. This encodes CASSDWTAPYNEQFF.

This clonotype showed up many times. The chain joins TRBV18 to TRBJ2-2, with D unresolved. Germline assignment: CDR1 KGHSH and CDR2 LQKENI. Trimming removed 0 bases at V and 1 base at J, with 6 bases between. CDR3 length: 15 amino acids. CDR3 amino acids: CASSPPTENTGELFF. DNA for the CDR3: TGTGCCAGCTCACCACCGACCGAGAACACCGGGGAGCTGTTTTTT.

This chain links TRBV5-1 with TRBJ2-3; 9 bases agree with TRBD1. The CDR3 has 14 amino acids. V shed 5 bases and J 3 bases; nucleotides not matched to a gene: 4. Germline CDR1 is SGHRS and CDR2 is YFSETQ. CDR3 sequence reads: CASRQGAETDTQYF. CDR3 bases: TGCGCCAGCAGACAGGGGGCAGAGACAGATACGCAGTATTTT.

Many counts were recorded for this clonotype. The rearrangement uses TRBV20-1 and TRBJ2-3, with a tentative D call TRBD2 (6 bases). The germline V gene has CDR1 DFQATT and CDR2 SNEGSKA (reference sequence). V was clipped by 6 bases and J by 4 bases, with 17 bases between them. CDR3 length equals 14 residues. The chain's CDR3 is CSAPGGIGADTQYF. As DNA, the CDR3 is TGCAGTGCACCTGGGGGGATTGGGGCAGATACGCAGTATTTT.

This clonotype was detected ten times or more. This chain uses TRBV20-1 with TRBJ2-1; 13 bases map to TRBD2. Trimming at V came to 3 bases and at J to 3 bases, leaving 2 bases not matched to a gene. CDR1 is DFQATT and CDR2 is SNEGSKA in the germline V gene (reference sequence). The length of the CDR3 is 15 residues. The DNA for the CDR3 is TGCAGTGCTAGCAGGACTAGCGGGAGCTACAATGAGCAGTTCTTC. It translates to CSASRTSGSYNEQFF.

This clonotype was observed a few times. This rearrangement joins TRBV20-1 to TRBJ2-3; D unclear. CDR3 length: 15 residues. Trimming removed 2 bases at V and 0 bases at J, with 12 bases between. The germline V gene has CDR1 DFQATT and CDR2 SNEGSKA (reference sequence). The CDR3 DNA reads as TGCAGTGCTAGACTTCCCCTCCTGAGCACAGATACGCAGTATTTT. It specifies CSARLPLLSTDTQYF.